This paragraph reports one T cell receptor (beta chain). Its cognate antigen is unknown. PCR was performed a second time for roughly 7 to 11 cycles using a sample-barcoded 5' primer and a J-beta primer mix. TCRdb itself ran the 5' RACE reads through MiXCR, one entry per CDR3 protein. There are about 690,000 distinct CDR3 sequences in the sample; less than 45% occur only once, and approximately 31% lies in the top ten. The source of the sample is a study of blood T cells in healthy people across ages. Study-wide results and caveats: CMV infection status of these donors was not known.

The people who gave samples were healthy Caucasians from Russia, aged about 6 to 100. Each donor supplied roughly 9.2 milliliters of peripheral blood. The receptor comes from a man older than 75 in good health. The specimen sequenced was blood.

In nucleotides, the CDR3 is TGTGCCAGCAGTTCTGACGTCAACTATGGCTACACCTTC. The encoded protein is CASSSDVNYGYTF. This chain connects TRBV2 to TRBJ1-2; D gene unclear. Trimming pared 5 bases from V and 2 bases from J, leaving 9 bases between. The germline V gene has CDR1 SNHLY and CDR2 FYNNEI. The CDR3 has 13 residues.